This TCR beta chain was retrieved from a study of identical twins. cDNA carried unique molecular identifiers, and a universal primer site was added by template switching. One entry per CDR3 protein results from TCRdb running MiXCR on the 5' RACE reads. Found here are about 890,000 distinct CDR3 sequences, 9% to 15% of them singletons; the top ten hold around 1.5%. Whole-study findings and limits: With monozygotic twins, out-of-frame TCR alpha sharing exceeded what models estimated. For cord blood, abundant beta clonotypes had fewer insertions, unlike memory repertoires, which showed none. Low generation-probability sequences were in excess among twin-shared out-of-frame alpha sequences.

This clonotype has a count of ten or more. Its specificity is unknown. These data were also reused for a study on yellow fever vaccine responses in identical twins.

Sequenced input: PBMCs. This receptor was taken from a woman aged 18-29 years in good health.

In nucleotides, the CDR3 is TGTGCCACCAGCAGGGCTAGCGGGAAGAACTCCCTCTACGAGCAGTACTTC. Translating gives CATSRASGKNSLYEQYF. The chain carries TRBV15 and TRBJ2-7; TRBD2 agrees at 9 bases. CDR3 length equals 17 residues. V shed 3 bases, J shed 3 bases, and the junction held 12 bases outside the gene matches. Germline V gene sequence: CDR1 LNHNV, CDR2 YYDKDF (reference sequence).